These 29 T cell receptor beta chains were all obtained from the same sample, sequenced in a study of a mutant IDH1 vaccine in newly diagnosed glioma. Profiled with immunoSEQ multiplex PCR; TCRdb holds only in-frame clones, not every one. Of tens of thousands of clones listed, 75% are singletons. Their cognate antigens are unknown. Stated time point: week 47, end of study. Doses comprised 300 ug of mutant IDH1 20-mer peptide each, plus topical imiquimod. This material consisted of PBMCs, taken from a glioma patient whose treatment included an IDH1 peptide vaccine. The source of these receptors is a middle-aged man with glioma.

In nucleotides, the CDR3 is TGCAGTGCGGAGCCGACAGCTGAAGCTTTCTTT. Translated, it gives CSAEPTAEAFF. The chain couples TRBV20-1 to TRBJ1-1; a possible D gene is TRBD1 (5 bases). The germline CDR1 and CDR2 sequences are DFQATT and SNEGSKA (reference sequence). The CDR3 runs 11 residues. V was pared by 6 bases and J by 6 bases, with 11 bases between.

This chain joins TRBV4-2 and TRBJ2-7; TRBD2 matches 8 bases. Per germline, CDR1 LGHNA and CDR2 YNFKEQ. CDR3 length: 18 residues. With V trimmed by 0 bases and J by 0 bases, 10 bases remained unmatched. CDR3 sequence: CASSQDGMGAGVSYEQYF. The CDR3 DNA follows: TGTGCCAGCAGCCAAGACGGGATGGGAGCGGGAGTCTCCTACGAGCAGTACTTC.

This clone came up a few times. The CDR3 DNA is TGTGCCAGCAGCCTGGACCAGACTAGCGGGACCAAGAGCGAGCAGTACTTC. The encoded protein is CASSLDQTSGTKSEQYF. The chain carries TRBV2 and TRBJ2-7; 11 positions match TRBD2. Germline loops: CDR1 SNHLY, CDR2 FYNNEI. The CDR3 is 17 amino acids. V gave up 6 bases and J gave up 6 bases; unmatched junction bases: 16.

V and J are TRBV7-8 and TRBJ1-5; the match to TRBD1 covers 12 bases. CDR1 SGHVS and CDR2 FQNEAQ come from the germline V gene. After removal of 4 bases from V and 7 bases from J, the junction contained 8 bases not matched to a gene. The CDR3 runs 16 residues. CDR3 sequence: CASSSEGQGAGQPQHF. CDR3 DNA: TGTGCCAGCAGCTCAGAGGGACAGGGGGCGGGACAGCCCCAGCATTTT.

The V gene is TRBV9, the J gene TRBJ2-1, with a possible D match to TRBD2 (6 bases). Germline CDR1 reads SGDLS; CDR2 reads YYNGEE. Trimming left V 7 bases short and J 6 bases short, with 11 bases between. This CDR3 comprises 12 residues. CDR3 in DNA: TGTGCCAGCGGTCGGGAGACCAATGAGCAGTTCTTC. The encoded protein is CASGRETNEQFF.

The V and J genes are TRBV4-1 and TRBJ2-3; D may be TRBD2 (5 bases). From germline, CDR1 is MGHRA and CDR2 YSYEKL. V lost 1 base, J lost 6 bases, and 11 bases lay in between. This CDR3 region has 14 residues. This chain's CDR3 is CASSQVLVVDTQYF. DNA for the CDR3: TGCGCCAGCAGCCAAGTACTAGTCGTCGATACGCAGTATTTT.

The J gene is TRBJ2-5, the V gene TRBV18; 8 bases agree with TRBD1. Per the germline V gene, CDR1 is KGHSH and CDR2 is LQKENI. Unmatched junction bases numbered 5, after V lost 1 base and J lost 4 bases. The CDR3 is made up of 15 amino acids. CDR3 sequence: CASSPRTGTIETQYF. DNA for the CDR3: TGTGCCAGCTCACCACGGACAGGGACGATAGAGACCCAGTACTTC.

The chain combines TRBV10-1 with TRBJ2-3; 7 bases are a match to TRBD1. Per germline, CDR1 WNHNN and CDR2 SYGVQD (reference sequence). V shed 4 bases and J 3 bases; nucleotides not matched to a gene: 1. This CDR3 is built from 13 residues. CDR3 sequence reads: CASSGQGTDTQYF. The CDR3 DNA reads TGCGCCAGCAGTGGACAGGGAACAGATACGCAGTATTTT.

The rearrangement joins TRBV6-1 to TRBJ1-1; TRBD1 might be the D (6 bases). V was shortened by 3 bases and J by 6 bases, with 11 bases between the two germline ends. Germline CDR1 MNHNS, CDR2 SASEGT. This CDR3 contains 13 residues. CDR3 in DNA: TGTGCCAGCAGTGATCCGGACAGCCCTGAAGCTTTCTTT. Its protein is CASSDPDSPEAFF.

The chain uses TRBV20-1 and TRBJ2-1; D unclear. Germline values: CDR1 DFQATT, CDR2 SNEGSKA (reference sequence). There are 11 residues in the CDR3. The V gene lost 6 bases and the J gene lost 5 bases, with 8 bases spanning the gap. CDR3: CSAIKNNEQFF. CDR3 nucleotide sequence: TGCAGTGCCATTAAGAACAATGAGCAGTTCTTC.

CDR3 amino acids: CASSLVASSYNEQFF. DNA for the CDR3: TGTGCCAGCAGCTTAGTGGCTAGCTCCTACAATGAGCAGTTCTTC. The chain links TRBV11-3 to TRBJ2-1; no clear D gene. Trimming stripped 1 base from V and 0 bases from J, with 7 bases between. Looked up from germline, CDR1 is SGHNT and CDR2 is YENEEA. This CDR3 is built from 15 residues. Drawing the rest from reference TRBV11-3 and TRBJ2-1, the complete variable domain is EAGVVQSPRYKIIEKKQPVAFWCNPISGHNTLYWYLQNLGQGPELLIRYENEEAVDDSQLPKDRFSAERLKGVDSTLKIQPAELGDSAVYLCASSLVASSYNEQFFGPGTRLTVL.

By sample fraction, this clone is medium-sized. The chain links TRBV5-4 to TRBJ1-1; no clear D gene. V dropped 0 bases and J dropped 6 bases, with 12 bases sitting between them. CDR1 is SGHNT, CDR2 YYREEE, per germline (reference sequence). This CDR3 has 14 residues. The CDR3, as DNA: TGTGCCAGCAGCTTGGGTGGAATGGACGCTGAAGCTTTCTTT. This encodes CASSLGGMDAEAFF.

The chain links TRBV15 to TRBJ2-3; TRBD2 agrees at 12 bases. Germline V gene lookup returns CDR1 LNHNV and CDR2 YYDKDF (reference sequence). V shed 6 bases, J shed 3 bases, and the junction held 7 bases outside the gene matches. CDR3 length: 16 residues. The DNA for the CDR3 is TGTGCCACCAGGCCGGGACTAGCGGGCTATACAGATACGCAGTATTTT. Its protein product is CATRPGLAGYTDTQYF.

The chain links TRBV19 to TRBJ1-2; unclear D gene. The V and J ends lost 2 bases and 7 bases respectively, with 2 bases between them. Germline V gives CDR1 LNHDA, CDR2 SQIVND (reference sequence). The CDR3 has 10 amino acids. The CDR3 is CASSISGYTF. CDR3 nucleotide sequence: TGTGCCAGTAGTATAAGTGGCTACACCTTC.

The CDR3 loop is CASSPLAGGYNEQFF. The CDR3 bases are TGCGCCAGCAGCCCCCTAGCGGGAGGCTACAATGAGCAGTTCTTC. The chain carries TRBV5-1 and TRBJ2-1, with 11 bases identical to TRBD2. CDR3 size: 15 residues. Germline V gene data show CDR1 as SGHRS and CDR2 as YFSETQ. The junction had 3 bases not matched to a gene; V was cut back by 4 bases and J by 3 bases.

This clone has just a few counts. The V gene is TRBV20-1, the J gene TRBJ1-1, with D unclear. The CDR3 covers 11 residues. The V gene lost 3 bases and the J gene lost 2 bases, with 4 bases spanning the gap. The germline gives CDR1 DFQATT, CDR2 SNEGSKA (reference sequence). Here the CDR3 reads CSASGNTEAFF. CDR3 DNA sequence: TGCAGTGCTAGTGGAAACACTGAAGCTTTCTTT.

This rearrangement joins TRBV4-1 to TRBJ2-3, with D possibly TRBD2 on 5 matching bases. The CDR3 is 16 amino acids. Germline-derived CDR1 and CDR2 are MGHRA and YSYEKL. With 1 base removed from V and 0 bases from J, the gap between germline ends came to 11 bases. As DNA, the CDR3 is TGCGCCAGCAGCCAAGCCGGGATTTCTAGCACAGATACGCAGTATTTT. Amino acid sequence: CASSQAGISSTDTQYF.

The rearrangement links TRBV5-6 to TRBJ1-2; no definite D call. V was cut by 0 bases and J by 6 bases, with 3 bases left in between. Germline V gene data show CDR1 as SGHDT and CDR2 as YYEEEE. This CDR3 region has 11 residues. CDR3 sequence (DNA): TGTGCCAGCAGCTTGGGCCATGGCTACACCTTC. It translates to CASSLGHGYTF. Full variable domain (remainder filled in from reference TRBV5-6 and TRBJ1-2): DAGVTQSPTHLIKTRGQQVTLRCSPKSGHDTVSWYQQALGQGPQFIFQYYEEEERQRGNFPDRFSGHQFPNYSSELNVNALLLGDSALYLCASSLGHGYTFGSGTRLTVV.

This clone was observed a single time. V usage is TRBV18 and J usage is TRBJ2-1; D uncertain. Trimming removed 0 bases at V and 5 bases at J, with 8 bases between. This CDR3 region has 14 residues. Per germline, CDR1 KGHSH and CDR2 LQKENI. CDR3 DNA sequence: TGTGCCAGCTCACCACCTCTAAGTAACAATGAGCAGTTCTTC. This sequence encodes CASSPPLSNNEQFF.

This clone has just a few counts. The gene calls are TRBV19 and TRBJ1-1; TRBD1 agrees at 8 bases. V was pared by 7 bases and J by 6 bases, with 10 bases of the junction left unmatched. The CDR3 is made up of 14 amino acids. Per the germline V gene, CDR1 is LNHDA and CDR2 is SQIVND (reference sequence). The CDR3 DNA reads TGTGCCAGTACCCACAGGGGGTGGGAGGCTGAAGCTTTCTTT. Amino acids: CASTHRGWEAEAFF.

This clone was picked up a small number of times. The V call is TRBV5-1, the J call TRBJ2-7; 10 bases match TRBD1. J gave up 5 bases and V 4 bases, and 9 bases lay outside the gene matches. The CDR3 sequence is 15 residues long. Looked up from germline, CDR1 is SGHRS and CDR2 is YFSETQ. For the CDR3, the DNA is TGCGCCAGCAGCATAGCCGGGACAGGGGTCGACGAGCAGTACTTC. This gives the protein CASSIAGTGVDEQYF.

The chain carries TRBV25-1 and TRBJ1-5; 7 positions agree with TRBD1. Trimming removed 1 base from V and 6 bases from J; junction bases left unmatched: 9. CDR1 MGHDK and CDR2 SYGVNS come from the germline V gene. The CDR3 is 16 residues long. The CDR3 DNA reads as TGTGCCAGCAGTGAATCTACGCAGGGGGGGACTCAGCCCCAGCATTTT. This gives the protein CASSESTQGGTQPQHF. Filled out from reference TRBV25-1 and TRBJ1-5, the complete variable domain reads EADIYQTPRYLVIGTGKKITLECSQTMGHDKMYWYQQDPGMELHLIHYSYGVNSTEKGDLSSESTVSRIRTEHFPLTLESARPSHTSQYLCASSESTQGGTQPQHFGDGTRLSIL.

The rearrangement links TRBV30 to TRBJ1-2, with D tentatively TRBD1 (5 bases). Germline CDR1 is GTSNPN and CDR2 is SVGIG (reference sequence). The CDR3 consists of 14 residues. The V gene lost 2 bases and the J gene lost 4 bases, with 14 bases spanning the gap. CDR3 loop: CAWSYFRGGYGYTF. The DNA of the CDR3 is TGTGCCTGGAGTTATTTTCGGGGGGGCTATGGCTACACCTTC.

The V call is TRBV27, the J call TRBJ2-1; no clear D. The CDR3 is 13 amino acids. Trimming pared 3 bases from V and 3 bases from J, leaving 6 bases between. Germline V gene sequence: CDR1 MNHEY, CDR2 SMNVEV (reference sequence). The CDR3 reads CASSFSDYNEQFF. For the CDR3, the DNA is TGTGCCAGCAGTTTTTCTGACTACAATGAGCAGTTCTTC.

In its sample, this clone was seen a few times. Other nucleotide sequences from this sample produce the same CDR3. J is TRBJ1-1 and V is TRBV19; 10 positions match TRBD1. CDR1 is LNHDA and CDR2 is SQIVND in the germline V gene (reference sequence). The CDR3 spans 16 residues. J lost 0 bases, V lost 5 bases, and 6 bases had no gene match. The CDR3 region has the DNA TGTGCCAGTAGTCTCCGACAGGGGGCGGTGAACACTGAAGCTTTCTTT. It yields the protein CASSLRQGAVNTEAFF.

About this clone itself: Other DNA variants within this sample encode the same CDR3. The chain carries TRBV7-9 and TRBJ1-5; D is undetermined. This CDR3 is 15 amino acids long. Looked up from germline, CDR1 is SEHNR and CDR2 is FQNEAQ (reference sequence). V was trimmed by 1 base and J by 0 bases, leaving 7 bases between them. The CDR3 nucleotides are TGTGCCAGCAGCTTAGGGGGTTATAGCAATCAGCCCCAGCATTTT. Its protein product is CASSLGGYSNQPQHF.

The chain uses TRBV5-5 and TRBJ1-1; D gene unclear. Germline lookup yields CDR1 SGHKS and CDR2 YYEKEE (reference sequence). V was cut by 2 bases and J by 0 bases, with 5 bases left in between. The CDR3 sequence is 13 residues long. CDR3 nucleotides: TGTGCCAGCAGCTTTGACGTGAACACTGAAGCTTTCTTT. Protein: CASSFDVNTEAFF.

A word on this clone: The same CDR3 is also encoded by other DNA sequences in this sample. The chain recombines TRBV7-9 with TRBJ2-7; D may match TRBD1 or TRBD2 (6 bases each). The CDR3 consists of 13 residues. V lost 5 bases to trimming and J lost 2 bases, with 10 bases between them. Germline V gives CDR1 SEHNR, CDR2 FQNEAQ (reference sequence). CDR3 in amino acids: CASSPRGPYEQYF. Written as DNA, the CDR3 is TGTGCCAGCAGCCCACGGGGGCCCTACGAGCAGTACTTC.

The chain employs TRBV5-1 and TRBJ2-3; D remains ambiguous. CDR3 length equals 14 residues. Germline CDR1 SGHRS, CDR2 YFSETQ. The germline V and J ends were trimmed by 0 bases and 6 bases, with 11 bases remaining between them. CDR3: CASSLVDIGDTQYF. CDR3 coding DNA: TGCGCCAGCAGCTTGGTTGACATTGGCGATACGCAGTATTTT.